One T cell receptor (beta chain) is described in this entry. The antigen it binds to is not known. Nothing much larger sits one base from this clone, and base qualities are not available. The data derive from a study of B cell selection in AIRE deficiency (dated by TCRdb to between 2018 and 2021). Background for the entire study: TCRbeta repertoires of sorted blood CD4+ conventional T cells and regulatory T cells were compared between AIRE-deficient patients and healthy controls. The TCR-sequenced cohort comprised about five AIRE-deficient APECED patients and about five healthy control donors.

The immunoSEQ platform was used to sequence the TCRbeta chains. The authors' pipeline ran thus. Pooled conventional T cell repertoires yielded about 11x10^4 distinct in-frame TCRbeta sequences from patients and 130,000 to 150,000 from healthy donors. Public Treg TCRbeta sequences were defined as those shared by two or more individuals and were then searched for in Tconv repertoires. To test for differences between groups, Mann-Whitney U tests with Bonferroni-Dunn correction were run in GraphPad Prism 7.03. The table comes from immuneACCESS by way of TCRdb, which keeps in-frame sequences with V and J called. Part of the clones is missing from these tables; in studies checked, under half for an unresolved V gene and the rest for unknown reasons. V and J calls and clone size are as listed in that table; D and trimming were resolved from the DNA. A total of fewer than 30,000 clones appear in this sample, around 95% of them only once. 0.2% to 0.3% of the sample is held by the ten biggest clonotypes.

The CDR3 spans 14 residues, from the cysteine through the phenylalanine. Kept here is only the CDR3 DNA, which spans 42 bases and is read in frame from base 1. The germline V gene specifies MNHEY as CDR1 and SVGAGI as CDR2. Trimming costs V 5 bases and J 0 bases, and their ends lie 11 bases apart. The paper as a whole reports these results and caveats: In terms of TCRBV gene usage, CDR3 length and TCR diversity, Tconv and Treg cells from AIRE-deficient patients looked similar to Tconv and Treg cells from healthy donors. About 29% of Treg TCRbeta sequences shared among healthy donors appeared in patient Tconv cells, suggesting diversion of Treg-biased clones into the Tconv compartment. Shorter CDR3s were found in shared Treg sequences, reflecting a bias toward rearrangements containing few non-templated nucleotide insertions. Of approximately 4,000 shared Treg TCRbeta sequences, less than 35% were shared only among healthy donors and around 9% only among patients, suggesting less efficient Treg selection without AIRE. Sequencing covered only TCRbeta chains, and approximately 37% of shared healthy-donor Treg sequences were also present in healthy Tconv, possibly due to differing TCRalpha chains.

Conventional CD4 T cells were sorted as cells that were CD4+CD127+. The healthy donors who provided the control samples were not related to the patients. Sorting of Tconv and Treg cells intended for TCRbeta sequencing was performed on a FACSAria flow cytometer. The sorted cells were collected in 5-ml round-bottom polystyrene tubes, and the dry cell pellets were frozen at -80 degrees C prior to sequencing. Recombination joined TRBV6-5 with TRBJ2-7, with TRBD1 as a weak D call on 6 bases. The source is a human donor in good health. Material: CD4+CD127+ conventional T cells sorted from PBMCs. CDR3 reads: CASSTRTVSYEQYF. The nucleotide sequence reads TGTGCCAGCAGTACTCGGACAGTCTCCTACGAGCAGTACTTC.